This T cell receptor beta chain was sequenced in a study of graft-versus-host responses after intestinal transplantation. About the research overall: Among the recipients, all got anti-thymocyte globulin induction and then tacrolimus and steroids for 3 to 4 years.

General study findings and limits: Recipient marrow held GvH clones, some first seen in ileum or blood. Early post-transplant falls in HvG clones accompanied the peak levels of circulating GvH clones.

The CDR3 is made up of 13 amino acids. Trimming shortened V by 1 base and J by 5 bases, and 8 bases separated the two germline ends. Germline lookup yields CDR1 SEHNR and CDR2 FQNEAQ (reference sequence). As for this clone: Its specificity is not known. This sample also contains other DNA sequences that code for the same CDR3.

Using immunoSEQ multiplex PCR, the repertoire was profiled, and TCRdb retains in-frame clones only, with some absent. The profile shows over 120,000 clones, over 90% of them singletons. Sequencing used unstimulated CD4+ T cells sorted from spleen or lymph node cells, obtained before intestinal transplant. The source is a human donor who received an intestinal transplant. V and J are TRBV7-9 and TRBJ1-1; D is unclear. The CDR3, as DNA: TGTGCCAGCAGCTTAGGGGCGGGGACTGAAGCTTTCTTT. This sequence encodes CASSLGAGTEAFF.